Sequencing of this T cell receptor beta chain was carried out in a study of T-cell reconstitution after alpha-beta-depleted transplantation in children. Per the germline V gene, CDR1 is SGHVS and CDR2 is FNYEAQ. The CDR3 totals 14 residues. Trimming removed 4 bases from V and 7 bases from J; junction bases left unmatched: 5. Unique molecular identifiers featured in how the TCRbeta library was prepared. TCRdb re-called the PCR reads through MiXCR, storing one row per CDR3 protein. Here the sample spans about 410,000 distinct CDR3 sequences, roughly 21% being singletons. This clonotype was counted ten times or more.

This TCR came from a human donor who donated a stem cell graft to a child with acute myeloid leukemia. The J gene is TRBJ2-1, the V gene TRBV7-6; 9 nucleotides match TRBD1. The sample in question was PBMCs from the stem cell graft donor, obtained from the stem cell graft. In DNA, the CDR3 is TGTGCCAGCAGCTCCCGGGACAGGGAAAATGAGCAGTTCTTC. This translates into CASSSRDRENEQFF.